These T cell receptor beta chains were read from a single sample in a study of blood T cell repertoires in COVID-19. Using immunoSEQ multiplex PCR, the repertoire was profiled, and TCRdb retains in-frame clones only, with some absent. This table holds 250,000 to 350,000 clones, about four fifths found once. Material for sequencing was peripheral blood. The receptors originated from a human donor with COVID-19, enrolled during active disease. The donor label of this sample is uncertain. The CDR3 runs from the conserved cysteine through the conserved F or W. The order of the fields is CDR3 length, D gene, J gene, clone size, V gene, CDR3 protein, CDR3 DNA. A D gene is named only where the DNA matches it firmly. The size of a clone is reported for some rows only, either as once, few or many, or as a class for expanded clones.

cdr3_length: 15; d_call: TRBD1; j_call: TRBJ2-1; clone_size: NA; v_call: TRBV6-4; cdr3_aa: CATSRGQGAYNEQFF; cdr3_nt: TGTGCCACCTCCCGGGGACAGGGGGCCTACAATGAGCAGTTCTTC
cdr3_length: 11; d_call: TRBD2; j_call: TRBJ2-1; clone_size: NA; v_call: TRBV6-5; cdr3_aa: CAGGLAYEQFF; cdr3_nt: TGTGCCGGGGGACTAGCATATGAGCAGTTCTTC
cdr3_length: 13; d_call: TRBD1; j_call: TRBJ2-7; clone_size: NA; v_call: TRBV30; cdr3_aa: CAWRDRGSYEQYF; cdr3_nt: TGTGCCTGGAGGGACAGGGGAAGTTACGAGCAGTACTTC
cdr3_length: 18; d_call: TRBD2; j_call: TRBJ2-5; clone_size: NA; v_call: TRBV3-1/TRBV3-2; cdr3_aa: CASSRGRTSGSVGETQYF; cdr3_nt: TGTGCCAGCAGCCGCGGGAGGACTAGCGGGAGCGTGGGAGAGACCCAGTACTTC
cdr3_length: 15; d_call: NA; j_call: TRBJ2-2; clone_size: NA; v_call: TRBV5-1; cdr3_aa: CASSFMTGNTGELFF; cdr3_nt: TGCGCCAGCAGCTTTATGACAGGAAACACCGGGGAGCTGTTTTTT
cdr3_length: 16; d_call: TRBD2; j_call: TRBJ2-1; clone_size: NA; v_call: TRBV14; cdr3_aa: CASSHPGLAGVIEQFF; cdr3_nt: TGTGCCAGCAGCCACCCCGGACTAGCGGGAGTGATTGAGCAGTTCTTC
cdr3_length: 14; d_call: TRBD1; j_call: TRBJ2-3; clone_size: NA; v_call: TRBV10-1; cdr3_aa: CASSESRTGGTQYF; cdr3_nt: TGCGCCAGCAGTGAGTCTAGGACAGGCGGTACGCAGTATTTT
cdr3_length: 13; d_call: NA; j_call: TRBJ1-1; clone_size: NA; v_call: TRBV6-5; cdr3_aa: CASSYSRGTEAFF; cdr3_nt: TGTGCCAGCAGTTACTCCAGGGGCACTGAAGCTTTCTTT
cdr3_length: 12; d_call: NA; j_call: TRBJ2-7; clone_size: NA; v_call: TRBV2; cdr3_aa: CASSDLTDEQYF; cdr3_nt: TGTGCCAGCAGTGACTTGACAGACGAGCAGTACTTC
cdr3_length: 13; d_call: TRBD2; j_call: TRBJ2-7; clone_size: NA; v_call: TRBV6-5; cdr3_aa: CASSLAGAYEQYF; cdr3_nt: TGTGCCAGCAGCCTCGCGGGGGCCTACGAGCAGTACTTC
cdr3_length: 13; d_call: TRBD1; j_call: TRBJ2-7; clone_size: once; v_call: TRBV11-3; cdr3_aa: CASSPSRTGEQYF; cdr3_nt: TGTGCCAGCAGCCCTAGCAGGACAGGCGAGCAGTACTTC
cdr3_length: 15; d_call: NA; j_call: TRBJ1-3; clone_size: few; v_call: TRBV6-5; cdr3_aa: CASSLQGVLGNTIYF; cdr3_nt: TGTGCCAGCAGCCTCCAAGGGGTACTCGGAAACACCATATATTTT
cdr3_length: 15; d_call: TRBD1; j_call: TRBJ2-2; clone_size: once; v_call: TRBV2; cdr3_aa: CASSEGTGLTGELFF; cdr3_nt: TGTGCCAGCAGTGAGGGGACAGGGCTCACCGGGGAGCTGTTTTTT
cdr3_length: 15; d_call: NA; j_call: TRBJ1-1; clone_size: few; v_call: TRBV6-5; cdr3_aa: CASSYSRRTNTEAFF; cdr3_nt: TGTGCCAGCAGTTACTCGAGACGGACTAACACTGAAGCTTTCTTT
cdr3_length: 16; d_call: NA; j_call: TRBJ2-7; clone_size: once; v_call: TRBV13; cdr3_aa: CASSSSSRGGTYEQYF; cdr3_nt: TGTGCCAGCAGCTCCTCTAGCAGGGGAGGGACCTACGAGCAGTACTTC
cdr3_length: 16; d_call: TRBD1; j_call: TRBJ1-1; clone_size: NA; v_call: TRBV11-2; cdr3_aa: CASSLVGGTGNTEAFF; cdr3_nt: TGTGCCAGCAGCTTAGTAGGCGGGACAGGGAACACTGAAGCTTTCTTT
cdr3_length: 14; d_call: TRBD2; j_call: TRBJ2-1; clone_size: NA; v_call: TRBV3-1/TRBV3-2; cdr3_aa: CASSQVRLADEQFF; cdr3_nt: TGTGCCAGCAGCCAAGTAAGGCTAGCGGACGAGCAGTTCTTC
cdr3_length: 15; d_call: TRBD1; j_call: TRBJ2-1; clone_size: NA; v_call: TRBV30; cdr3_aa: CAWSIGQGEYNEQFF; cdr3_nt: TGTGCCTGGAGTATTGGACAGGGGGAATACAATGAGCAGTTCTTC
cdr3_length: 15; d_call: NA; j_call: TRBJ2-3; clone_size: NA; v_call: TRBV7-8; cdr3_aa: CASSLGAGKGDTQYF; cdr3_nt: TGTGCCAGCAGCTTAGGGGCAGGGAAGGGAGATACGCAGTATTTT
cdr3_length: 18; d_call: TRBD2; j_call: TRBJ2-1; clone_size: NA; v_call: TRBV14; cdr3_aa: CASSQLVGAGGPGDEQFF; cdr3_nt: TGTGCCAGCAGCCAGCTAGTAGGAGCGGGAGGCCCTGGGGATGAGCAGTTCTTC
cdr3_length: 17; d_call: TRBD2; j_call: TRBJ2-3; clone_size: NA; v_call: TRBV5-4; cdr3_aa: CASSRDPGLGSPDTQYF; cdr3_nt: TGTGCCAGCAGCCGAGATCCGGGACTAGGAAGTCCAGATACGCAGTATTTT
cdr3_length: 17; d_call: TRBD1; j_call: TRBJ1-3; clone_size: NA; v_call: TRBV13; cdr3_aa: CASSSTQGAQFGNTIYF; cdr3_nt: TGTGCCAGCAGCTCCACACAGGGGGCGCAATTTGGAAACACCATATATTTT
cdr3_length: 16; d_call: TRBD1; j_call: TRBJ1-5; clone_size: once; v_call: TRBV28; cdr3_aa: CASREGNRGANQPQHF; cdr3_nt: TGTGCCAGCAGAGAAGGGAACAGGGGGGCAAATCAGCCCCAGCATTTT
cdr3_length: 13; d_call: NA; j_call: TRBJ1-1; clone_size: NA; v_call: TRBV10-3; cdr3_aa: CAITQTENTEAFF; cdr3_nt: TGTGCCATCACCCAGACAGAGAACACTGAAGCTTTCTTT
cdr3_length: 13; d_call: TRBD2; j_call: TRBJ2-3; clone_size: NA; v_call: TRBV6-5; cdr3_aa: CASKRGPTDTQYF; cdr3_nt: TGTGCCAGCAAGCGGGGGCCCACAGATACGCAGTATTTT
cdr3_length: 15; d_call: TRBD2; j_call: TRBJ2-2; clone_size: NA; v_call: TRBV6-5; cdr3_aa: CASNHGRASTGELFF; cdr3_nt: TGTGCCAGCAACCACGGGAGGGCCAGTACCGGGGAGCTGTTTTTT
cdr3_length: 15; d_call: NA; j_call: TRBJ2-2; clone_size: few; v_call: TRBV7-7; cdr3_aa: CASSSGQTNTGELFF; cdr3_nt: TGTGCTAGCAGCTCTGGACAGACGAACACCGGGGAGCTGTTTTTT
cdr3_length: 15; d_call: TRBD1; j_call: TRBJ1-5; clone_size: NA; v_call: TRBV7-8; cdr3_aa: CASSPDRAGNQPQHF; cdr3_nt: TGTGCCAGCAGCCCAGACAGGGCGGGCAATCAGCCCCAGCATTTT
cdr3_length: 14; d_call: NA; j_call: TRBJ1-4; clone_size: NA; v_call: TRBV19; cdr3_aa: CASSIQVSGEKLFF; cdr3_nt: TGTGCCAGTAGTATCCAGGTCAGCGGGGAAAAACTGTTTTTT
cdr3_length: 15; d_call: NA; j_call: TRBJ1-2; clone_size: NA; v_call: TRBV6-5; cdr3_aa: CASSIIQGFDVGYTF; cdr3_nt: TGTGCCAGCAGTATCATTCAGGGATTCGACGTGGGCTACACCTTC
cdr3_length: 15; d_call: NA; j_call: TRBJ2-6; clone_size: NA; v_call: TRBV7-9; cdr3_aa: CASSRSGSGANVLTF; cdr3_nt: TGTGCCAGCAGCAGGTCAGGGTCTGGGGCCAACGTCCTGACTTTC
cdr3_length: 17; d_call: NA; j_call: TRBJ2-7; clone_size: NA; v_call: TRBV6-1; cdr3_aa: CASSEASYRDLTYEQYF; cdr3_nt: TGTGCCAGCAGTGAAGCCTCCTACAGGGACCTTACCTACGAGCAGTACTTC
cdr3_length: 15; d_call: NA; j_call: TRBJ2-5; clone_size: NA; v_call: TRBV7-2; cdr3_aa: CASSSPGRGAETQYF; cdr3_nt: TGTGCCAGCAGCTCCCCAGGCAGGGGGGCGGAGACCCAGTACTTC
cdr3_length: 14; d_call: TRBD1; j_call: TRBJ1-4; clone_size: NA; v_call: TRBV5-4; cdr3_aa: CASSNRTGDEKLFF; cdr3_nt: TGTGCCAGCAGCAACCGGACAGGGGACGAAAAACTGTTTTTT
cdr3_length: 14; d_call: NA; j_call: TRBJ2-5; clone_size: NA; v_call: TRBV21-1; cdr3_aa: CASSKAGTEETQYF; cdr3_nt: TGTGCCAGCAGCAAAGCGGGGACAGAAGAGACCCAGTACTTC
cdr3_length: 14; d_call: TRBD2; j_call: TRBJ2-3; clone_size: NA; v_call: TRBV19; cdr3_aa: CASSTSGRTDTQYF; cdr3_nt: TGTGCCAGTAGTACTAGCGGGCGCACAGATACGCAGTATTTT
cdr3_length: 13; d_call: NA; j_call: TRBJ1-2; clone_size: NA; v_call: TRBV19; cdr3_aa: CASRIQGMYGYTF; cdr3_nt: TGTGCCAGTAGGATACAGGGAATGTATGGCTACACCTTC
cdr3_length: 12; d_call: NA; j_call: TRBJ1-1; clone_size: NA; v_call: TRBV12-3/TRBV12-4; cdr3_aa: CASSFQGMEAFF; cdr3_nt: TGTGCCAGCAGTTTTCAGGGGATGGAAGCTTTCTTT
cdr3_length: 16; d_call: NA; j_call: TRBJ1-2; clone_size: NA; v_call: TRBV7-9; cdr3_aa: CASSPETLTREPGYTF; cdr3_nt: TGTGCCAGCAGCCCGGAGACCCTAACAAGAGAACCCGGCTACACCTTC
cdr3_length: 15; d_call: TRBD1; j_call: TRBJ1-2; clone_size: NA; v_call: TRBV2; cdr3_aa: CASHITTGLRAGYTF; cdr3_nt: TGTGCCAGCCATATAACGACAGGGCTCAGAGCTGGCTACACCTTC